The 27 T cell receptor beta chains listed next were all sequenced from one sample in a study of vaccination and CD4 T cells after COVID-19. The treatment is: approximately 11-day PBMC culture with coronavirus spike peptide pools or control peptides (ViraFEST assay). Once obtained from cultured CD4+ T cells, the DNA was sequenced using the Oncomine TCR Beta short-read assay. TCRdb recomputed calls from the PCR reads with MiXCR, one row per CDR3 protein. The table lists 25,000 or so distinct CDR3 sequences, roughly 58% of them singletons, with 2.8% in the top ten. No antigen is known for these receptors. Sequencing used CD4+ T cells from blood, cultured in vitro. The source of these receptors is a human donor who had recovered from COVID-19.

Comment on this clonotype: Its ends do not fully match the called genes, so a read error is possible. The V gene is TRBV7-6, the J gene TRBJ2-1; D uncertain. Germline V gene data show CDR1 as SGHVS and CDR2 as FNYEAQ. The CDR3 spans 14 residues. The CDR3 DNA reads as TGTGCCAGCAACTTAGACTTCACAACTAATGAGCAGTTCTTC. Translation gives CASNLDFTTNEQFF.

The chain employs TRBV5-8 and TRBJ1-5; 11 nucleotides align to TRBD1. Germline V gene sequence: CDR1 SGHTS, CDR2 YDEGEE. CDR3 length: 15 amino acids. The junction had 6 bases not matched to a gene; V was cut back by 4 bases and J by 6 bases. CDR3 in amino acids: CASSPRTGGGQPQHF. In nucleotides, the CDR3 is TGTGCCAGCAGCCCAAGGACAGGGGGCGGTCAGCCCCAGCATTTT.

The rearrangement uses TRBV30 and TRBJ1-1, with D perhaps TRBD1 (5 bases). The CDR3 is 13 amino acids. The germline V gene has CDR1 GTSNPN and CDR2 SVGIG (reference sequence). Trimming removed 0 bases from V and 4 bases from J, with 9 bases in between. CDR3 sequence: CAWSVRGITEAFF. The CDR3 DNA reads as TGTGCCTGGAGTGTACGGGGGATCACTGAAGCTTTCTTT.

V and J are TRBV7-2 and TRBJ1-1; D gene unclear. The CDR3 spans 11 residues. Germline CDR1 is SGHTA and CDR2 is FQGNSA. The V and J ends lost 3 bases and 7 bases respectively, with 6 bases between them. CDR3 loop: CASSLTVEAFF. CDR3 bases: TGTGCCAGCAGCTTGACGGTTGAAGCTTTCTTT.

This chain uses TRBV20-1 with TRBJ2-1; 7 bases line up with TRBD2. There are 14 residues in the CDR3. V shed 6 bases, J shed 4 bases, and the junction held 9 bases outside the gene matches. Germline V gives CDR1 DFQATT, CDR2 SNEGSKA (reference sequence). As DNA, the CDR3 is TGCAGTGCCCCGGTGGCTAGCGGATACAATGAGCAGTTCTTC. Its translation is CSAPVASGYNEQFF.

V usage is TRBV20-1 and J usage is TRBJ2-1; tentatively, D is TRBD1 or TRBD2 (5 bases each). The CDR3 runs 16 residues. Germline CDR1 and CDR2: DFQATT and SNEGSKA (reference sequence). The V gene lost 0 bases and the J gene lost 4 bases, with 16 bases spanning the gap. In DNA form, the CDR3 reads TGCAGTGCTAGAGATCTTGCGTGGGACGGTTACAATGAGCAGTTCTTC. Translation gives CSARDLAWDGYNEQFF.

V is TRBV28 and J is TRBJ1-5; the D is unclear. Germline V gene data show CDR1 as MDHEN and CDR2 as SYDVKM. The CDR3 has 12 residues. The V gene lost 2 bases and the J gene lost 4 bases, with 3 bases spanning the gap. CDR3 in amino acids: CASSLPNQPQHF. CDR3 DNA sequence: TGTGCCAGCAGTTTACCTAATCAGCCCCAGCATTTT.

The chain carries TRBV7-2 and TRBJ1-5; 9 bases line up with TRBD1. The CDR3 is 15 amino acids. Germline V gene data show CDR1 as SGHTA and CDR2 as FQGNSA. Trimming at V came to 5 bases and at J to 5 bases, leaving 7 bases not matched to a gene. CDR3 in amino acids: CASSPGTGRDQPQHF. CDR3 sequence (DNA): TGTGCCAGCAGCCCCGGGACAGGGAGGGATCAGCCCCAGCATTTT.

This clonotype is a singleton in its sample. V and J are TRBV6-1 and TRBJ1-5; 10 bases match TRBD1. Germline trimming cut 8 bases from V and 4 bases from J; bases unmatched to any gene: 5. Germline V gene lookup returns CDR1 MNHNS and CDR2 SASEGT. The CDR3 sequence is 14 residues long. CDR3 in DNA: TGTGCCAGCTCGGACAGGGGGATTAATCAGCCCCAGCATTTT. Encoded protein: CASSDRGINQPQHF.

This clonotype was picked up a small number of times. The rearrangement links TRBV20-1 to TRBJ1-1; D not resolved. The V gene's germline CDR1 is DFQATT and CDR2 SNEGSKA (reference sequence). This CDR3 region has 14 residues. The V end was cut by 0 bases, the J end by 5 bases, with 13 bases between. The CDR3 region is CSAREAGKGTEAFF. The CDR3 DNA is TGCAGTGCTAGAGAGGCGGGGAAAGGGACTGAAGCTTTCTTT.

This chain uses TRBV2 with TRBJ2-7; D perhaps matches TRBD1 (5 bases). The length of the CDR3 is 13 residues. The V end was cut by 4 bases, the J end by 4 bases, with 11 bases between. Germline CDR1 reads SNHLY; CDR2 reads FYNNEI. The chain's CDR3 is CASSGTPPYEQYF. The DNA for the CDR3 is TGTGCCAGCAGTGGGACACCCCCTTACGAGCAGTACTTC.

The chain employs TRBV28 and TRBJ1-2; the D gene is possibly TRBD1 (5 bases). Germline CDR1 MDHEN, CDR2 SYDVKM. V lost 5 bases and J lost 10, with 20 bases in between. The CDR3 runs 14 residues. Here the CDR3 reads CASSNEGWGEDYTF. In nucleotides, the CDR3 is TGTGCCAGCAGTAACGAAGGGTGGGGCGAAGACTACACCTTC.

This CDR3 reads CASSDQGGRRNTEAFF. For the CDR3, the DNA is TGTGCCAGTAGTGATCAGGGGGGCCGTCGGAACACTGAAGCTTTCTTT. This rearrangement joins TRBV19 to TRBJ1-1; 7 positions agree with TRBD1. CDR1 is LNHDA and CDR2 is SQIVND in the germline V gene (reference sequence). The CDR3 runs 16 residues. Trimming took 5 bases from V and 1 from J; bases not matched to a gene: 10.

The chain links TRBV7-2 to TRBJ1-2; perhaps TRBD1 as D (5 bases). Germline CDR1 is SGHTA and CDR2 is FQGNSA. This CDR3 contains 14 residues. Trimming took off 5 bases at V and 4 bases at J, with 14 bases between the two ends. The CDR3 is CASSQPGYTYGYTF. The CDR3 DNA reads TGTGCCAGCAGCCAGCCAGGGTATACCTATGGCTACACCTTC.

This clonotype has just one count. The rearrangement uses TRBV29-1 and TRBJ1-1; D gene unclear. The CDR3 totals 13 residues. V lost 1 base and J lost 3, with 9 bases in between. Germline CDR1 reads SQVTM; CDR2 reads ANQGSEA. The CDR3 DNA reads as TGCAGCGTTGAAGCAGGCACGGACACTGAAGCTTTCTTT. Protein: CSVEAGTDTEAFF.

The CDR3 DNA follows: TGTGCCAGCAGCTTAGCGAGTTCCCGGGCCCAACTGGGGGGCTACACCTTC. Residues: CASSLASSRAQLGGYTF. The chain employs TRBV7-2 and TRBJ1-2; D remains ambiguous. This CDR3 contains 17 residues. In germline, CDR1 is SGHTA, CDR2 FQGNSA. V was shortened by 0 bases and J by 8 bases, with 22 bases between the two germline ends.

This chain links TRBV15 with TRBJ2-7; D gene ambiguous. The CDR3 has 15 residues. Trimming left V 1 base short and J 6 bases short, with 16 bases between. The germline V gene encodes CDR1 LNHNV and CDR2 YYDKDF (reference sequence). CDR3 nucleotide sequence: TGTGCCACCAGCAGAGGATCAGCGAGGAGCCCCGAGCAGTACTTC. Its translation: CATSRGSARSPEQYF. The whole variable domain, filled in from reference TRBV15 and TRBJ2-7, reads DAMVIQNPRYQVTQFGKPVTLSCSQTLNHNVMYWYQQKSSQAPKLLFHYYDKDFNNEADTPDNFQSRRPNTSFCFLDIRSPGLGDTAMYLCATSRGSARSPEQYFGPGTRLTVT.

The chain employs TRBV7-2 and TRBJ1-2; 7 positions match TRBD1. Losses at the gene ends were 5 bases for V and 3 bases for J; bases not matched to a gene: 9. Per the germline V gene, CDR1 is SGHTA and CDR2 is FQGNSA. The CDR3 consists of 15 residues. CDR3 bases: TGTGCCAGCAGCCGAGGGGGCGCGTCAGACTATGGCTACACCTTC. The encoded protein is CASSRGGASDYGYTF.

This clonotype was counted a few times. J is TRBJ2-5 and V is TRBV20-1; TRBD1 might be the D (6 bases). V lost 7 bases, J lost 1 base, and 10 bases lay in between. The CDR3 runs to 12 residues. Germline lookup yields CDR1 DFQATT and CDR2 SNEGSKA (reference sequence). Here the CDR3 reads CSVQTGQETQYF. CDR3 DNA sequence: TGCAGTGTCCAGACAGGCCAAGAGACCCAGTACTTC.

This sequence joins TRBV7-2 and TRBJ2-5, with a weak D call TRBD1 (6 bases). V lost 1 base to trimming and J lost 4 bases, with 16 bases between them. The germline V gene encodes CDR1 SGHTA and CDR2 FQGNSA. The CDR3 is made up of 16 amino acids. DNA of the CDR3: TGTGCCAGCAGCTTAGATACAGGGACAAACGTAGAGACCCAGTACTTC. As protein: CASSLDTGTNVETQYF.

The rearrangement links TRBV6-5 to TRBJ1-2; TRBD1 agrees at 7 bases. There are 13 residues in the CDR3. J was trimmed by 7 bases and V by 4 bases; bases with no gene match: 6. Germline V CDR1 and CDR2: MNHEY, SVGAGI. In DNA form, the CDR3 reads TGTGCCAGCAGTTGGGGCAGGGGGGGTGGCTACACCTTC. Protein product: CASSWGRGGGYTF.

The chain carries TRBV25-1 and TRBJ1-1; TRBD1 matches at 9 bases. The ends lost 6 bases at V and 5 bases at J; junction bases unmatched: 7. In germline, CDR1 is MGHDK, CDR2 SYGVNS. There are 14 residues in the CDR3. The CDR3 is CASRETGGLTEAFF. The CDR3 nucleotides read TGTGCCAGCAGAGAGACAGGGGGTCTAACTGAAGCTTTCTTT.

This clonotype was observed a few times. The chain couples TRBV7-2 to TRBJ2-3; 9 nucleotides match TRBD2. This CDR3 is 16 amino acids long. Germline V gives CDR1 SGHTA, CDR2 FQGNSA. J gave up 5 bases and V 1 base, and 7 bases lay outside the gene matches. The CDR3 spells CASSLERGRAVDTQYF. In nucleotides, the CDR3 is TGTGCCAGCAGCTTAGAGCGCGGGAGGGCGGTAGATACGCAGTATTTT. Filled out from reference TRBV7-2 and TRBJ2-3, the complete variable domain reads GAGVSQSPSNKVTEKGKDVELRCDPISGHTALYWYRQSLGQGLEFLIYFQGNSAPDKSGLPSDRFSAERTGGSVSTLTIQRTQQEDSAVYLCASSLERGRAVDTQYFGPGTRLTVL.

The chain couples TRBV7-9 to TRBJ1-2; D is perhaps TRBD1 (5 bases). Germline lookup yields CDR1 SEHNR and CDR2 FQNEAQ (reference sequence). Trimming shortened V by 5 bases and J by 5 bases, and 15 bases separated the two germline ends. The CDR3 sequence is 14 residues long. CDR3 amino acids: CASSPSSTAYGYTF. CDR3 nucleotides: TGTGCCAGCAGCCCGAGTTCGACAGCTTATGGCTACACCTTC.

This clonotype was observed a handful of times. The rearrangement links TRBV6-1 to TRBJ1-5, with a weak D call TRBD1 (5 bases). CDR1 is MNHNS, CDR2 SASEGT, per germline. V gave up 7 bases and J gave up 3 bases, with 16 bases separating them. CDR3 size: 15 residues. The CDR3 region is CASTLRRGSNQPQHF. DNA for the CDR3: TGTGCCAGCACCCTTCGACGGGGGTCCAATCAGCCCCAGCATTTT.

The chain links TRBV7-2 to TRBJ2-7; D is ambiguous. With 5 bases removed from V and 2 bases from J, the gap between germline ends came to 10 bases. The germline CDR1 and CDR2 sequences are SGHTA and FQGNSA. The CDR3 sequence is 13 residues long. The CDR3 DNA sequence: TGTGCCAGCAGCCCCTCCGTGGCCTACGAGCAGTACTTC. Translating it yields CASSPSVAYEQYF.

The chain employs TRBV6-1 and TRBJ2-5; a weak D match, TRBD2 (5 bases). V lost 5 bases, J lost 5 bases, and 12 bases lay in between. Germline CDR1 MNHNS, CDR2 SASEGT. The CDR3 sequence is 13 residues long. CDR3 in amino acids: CASSPPGGETQYF. The CDR3 nucleotides are TGTGCCAGCAGTCCCCCGGGCGGGGAGACCCAGTACTTC.